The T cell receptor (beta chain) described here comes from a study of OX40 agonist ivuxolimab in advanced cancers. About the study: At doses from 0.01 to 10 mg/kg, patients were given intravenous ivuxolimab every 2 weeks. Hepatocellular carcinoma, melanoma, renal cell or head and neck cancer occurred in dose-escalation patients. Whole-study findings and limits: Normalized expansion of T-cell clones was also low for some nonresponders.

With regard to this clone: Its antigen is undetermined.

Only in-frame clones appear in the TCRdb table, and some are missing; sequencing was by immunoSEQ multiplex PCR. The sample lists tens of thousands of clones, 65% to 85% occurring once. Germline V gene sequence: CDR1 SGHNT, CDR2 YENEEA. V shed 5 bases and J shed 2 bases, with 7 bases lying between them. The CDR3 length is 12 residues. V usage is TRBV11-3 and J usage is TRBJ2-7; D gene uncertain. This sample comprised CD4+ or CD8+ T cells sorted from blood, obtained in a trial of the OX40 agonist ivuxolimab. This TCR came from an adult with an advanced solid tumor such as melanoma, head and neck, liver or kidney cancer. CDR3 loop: CASSQNTYEQYF. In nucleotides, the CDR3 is TGTGCCAGCAGCCAAAACACCTACGAGCAGTACTTC.